Listed below are T cell receptor beta chains from one sample, sequenced in a study of OX40 agonist ivuxolimab in advanced cancers. Generated by immunoSEQ multiplex PCR, the TCRdb table keeps only in-frame clones and is missing some. The profile shows tens of thousands of clones, approximately 88% of them singletons. The starting material was CD4+ or CD8+ T cells sorted from blood, obtained in a trial of the OX40 agonist ivuxolimab. These receptors came from an adult with an advanced solid tumor such as melanoma, head and neck, liver or kidney cancer. CDR3s include the opening cysteine and the closing phenylalanine or tryptophan.

j_call,v_call,cdr3_aa
.,TRBV27,CASSPTATDSYEQYF
TRBJ2-2,TRBV30,CAWTSRGGELFF
TRBJ2-1,TRBV6-5,CASSYPNNNEQFF
TRBJ2-6,TRBV30,CAWMGSGANVLTF
TRBJ2-1,TRBV7-2,CASSLDRGGDYNEQFF
TRBJ2-5,TRBV6-5,CASSAFEGETQYF
TRBJ2-1,TRBV4-2,CASSQGTSGSSYEQFF
TRBJ1-2,TRBV5-4,CASSKDTFGGYTF
TRBJ2-3,TRBV7-6,CASSPGLVRRTDTQYF
TRBJ2-2,TRBV9,CASSVGPLGGELFF
TRBJ1-1,TRBV5-3,CARSLVPTPRGVAFF
TRBJ2-5,TRBV21-1,CASSKAIEGRGQTQYF
TRBJ2-3,TRBV19,CASSDGTVPTDTQYF
TRBJ2-4,TRBV19,CASRGPLLYF
TRBJ1-1,TRBV5-4,CASSRTVLDTEAFF
TRBJ1-5,TRBV4-1,CASSQWGGQPQHF
TRBJ1-1,TRBV5-4,CASSLAGQGYTEAFF
TRBJ1-4,TRBV5-1,CASSLDRDGEKLFF
TRBJ1-4,TRBV5-4,CASSLGAGATNEKLFF
TRBJ1-6,TRBV30,CAWSVLDRSRWDNSPLHF
TRBJ2-1,TRBV6-5,CASSYASGRVDEQFF
TRBJ2-5,TRBV5-1,CASSLVLAGASGETQYF
TRBJ2-5,TRBV10-2,CASNIRVQETQYF
TRBJ2-7,TRBV21-1,CASSKEYQAYEQYF
TRBJ2-2,TRBV19,CASDLRQGAGGELFF
TRBJ2-7,TRBV6-5,CASSYDRGLYEQYF
TRBJ2-5,TRBV11-3,CASSLNLGQETQYF
TRBJ2-3,TRBV30,CAWSVGLEASTDTQYF
TRBJ2-7,TRBV2,CASNTGTGGSEQYF
TRBJ2-2,TRBV6-5,CASSLTSGGAGELFF
TRBJ1-2,TRBV6-6,CASSYSEGNYGYTF
TRBJ2-5,TRBV5-1,CASSIQETQYF
TRBJ1-2,TRBV10-3,CATTSGEGYGYTF
TRBJ2-7,TRBV29-1,CRSGEQYF
TRBJ2-7,TRBV28,CASSTPGSYEQYF
TRBJ2-2,TRBV10-2,CASSVRTITGELFF
TRBJ2-7,TRBV7-2,CASSLGIGAYEQYF
TRBJ1-4,TRBV6-5,CASSYRTGDEKLFF
TRBJ2-1,TRBV9,CASSPSGSSYNEQFF
TRBJ2-7,TRBV6-6,CASSRQGRLRSYEQYF
TRBJ2-3,TRBV9,CASSVRELGDTQYF
TRBJ2-6,TRBV18,CASSAQTGGTSGANVLTF
TRBJ2-5,TRBV4-1,CASSQDTETQYF
TRBJ2-7,TRBV27,CASSLTVISYEQYF
TRBJ2-1,TRBV2,CASAPGRTYNEQFF